This T cell receptor beta chain was recorded in a study of CD8 T cells in Susac syndrome. Germline V gives CDR1 MGHRA, CDR2 YSYEKL. The CDR3 consists of 16 residues. The germline V and J ends were trimmed by 1 base and 2 bases, with 9 bases remaining between them. Notes on the study in general: TCR sequencing and HLA analysis covered a relatively small number of individuals.

RNA was extracted with the RNeasy kit, and a quantity of roughly 0.5 to 1 ug was reverse transcribed using random hexamers. MiXCR, run by TCRdb on the immunoSEQ multiplex PCR reads, gives a single entry per CDR3 protein. The sample contains approximately 230,000 distinct CDR3 sequences, around 93% of which appear only once. Points on this clonotype: The antigen is unknown.

Sequenced sample: CD4+ T cells from PBMCs. The V call is TRBV4-1, the J call TRBJ2-6, with D possibly called TRBD1 or TRBD2 (5 bases each). The clonotype was recovered from a human donor with multiple sclerosis. Here the CDR3 reads CASSQAQGPGANVLTF. As DNA, the CDR3 is TGCGCCAGCAGCCAAGCGCAGGGACCTGGGGCCAACGTCCTGACTTTC.